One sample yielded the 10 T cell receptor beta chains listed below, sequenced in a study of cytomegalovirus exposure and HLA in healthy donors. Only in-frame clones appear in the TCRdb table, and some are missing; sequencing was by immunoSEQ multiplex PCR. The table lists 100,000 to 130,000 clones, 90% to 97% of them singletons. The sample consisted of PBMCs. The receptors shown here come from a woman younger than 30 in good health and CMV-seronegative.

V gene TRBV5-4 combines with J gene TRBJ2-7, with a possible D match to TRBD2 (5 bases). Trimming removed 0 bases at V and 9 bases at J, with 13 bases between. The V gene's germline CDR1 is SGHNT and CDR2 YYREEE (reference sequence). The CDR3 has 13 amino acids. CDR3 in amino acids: CASSLGGSLGQYF. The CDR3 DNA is TGTGCCAGCAGCTTGGGAGGGAGTCTGGGGCAGTACTTC. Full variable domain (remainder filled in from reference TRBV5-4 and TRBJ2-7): ETGVTQSPTHLIKTRGQQVTLRCSSQSGHNTVSWYQQALGQGPQFIFQYYREEENGRGNFPPRFSGLQFPNYSSELNVNALELDDSALYLCASSLGGSLGQYFGPGTRLTVT.

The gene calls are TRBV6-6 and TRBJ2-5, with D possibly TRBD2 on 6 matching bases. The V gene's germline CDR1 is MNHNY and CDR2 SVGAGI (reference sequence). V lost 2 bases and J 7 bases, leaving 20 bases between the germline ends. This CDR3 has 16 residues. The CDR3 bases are TGTGCCAGCAGTTACGCGTCCCGTGCGGGGCCGGGGACCCAGTACTTC. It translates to CASSYASRAGPGTQYF.

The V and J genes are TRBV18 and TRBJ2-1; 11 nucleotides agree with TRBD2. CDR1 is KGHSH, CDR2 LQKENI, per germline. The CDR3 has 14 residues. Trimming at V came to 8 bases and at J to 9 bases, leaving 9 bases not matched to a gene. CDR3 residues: CASRPLAGGPEQFF. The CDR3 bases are TGTGCCAGCAGACCTCTAGCGGGGGGTCCTGAGCAGTTCTTC.

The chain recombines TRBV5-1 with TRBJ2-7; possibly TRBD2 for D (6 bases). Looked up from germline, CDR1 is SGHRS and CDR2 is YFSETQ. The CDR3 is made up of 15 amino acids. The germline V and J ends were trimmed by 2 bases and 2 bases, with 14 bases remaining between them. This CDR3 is CASSLKAGDTYEQYF. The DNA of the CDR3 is TGCGCCAGCAGCTTAAAAGCGGGTGATACCTACGAGCAGTACTTC.

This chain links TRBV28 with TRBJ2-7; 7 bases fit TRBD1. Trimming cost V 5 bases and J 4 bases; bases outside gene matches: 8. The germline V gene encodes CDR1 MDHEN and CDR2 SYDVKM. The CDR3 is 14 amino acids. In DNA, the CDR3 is TGTGCCAGCAGTCGACAAGGGGGCAGGTACGAGCAGTACTTC. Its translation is CASSRQGGRYEQYF.

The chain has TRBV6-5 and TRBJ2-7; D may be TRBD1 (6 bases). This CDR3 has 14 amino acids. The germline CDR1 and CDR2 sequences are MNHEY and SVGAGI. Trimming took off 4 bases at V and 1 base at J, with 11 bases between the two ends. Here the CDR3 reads CASSLTQGSYEQYF. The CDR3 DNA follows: TGTGCCAGCAGTTTGACACAGGGATCCTACGAGCAGTACTTC.

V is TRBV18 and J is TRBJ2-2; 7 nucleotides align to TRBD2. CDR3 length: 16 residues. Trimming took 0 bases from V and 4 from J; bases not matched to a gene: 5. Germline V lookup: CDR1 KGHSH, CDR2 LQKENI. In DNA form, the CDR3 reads TGTGCCAGCTCACCACCGAGGGGAGGGAGCACCGGGGAGCTGTTTTTT. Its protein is CASSPPRGGSTGELFF.

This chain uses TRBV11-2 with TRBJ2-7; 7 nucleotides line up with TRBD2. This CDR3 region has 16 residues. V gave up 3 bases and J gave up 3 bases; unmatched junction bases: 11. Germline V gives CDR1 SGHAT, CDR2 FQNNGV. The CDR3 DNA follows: TGTGCCAGCAGCTTGTTATGGGGGGGAGGGGACTACGAGCAGTACTTC. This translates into CASSLLWGGGDYEQYF. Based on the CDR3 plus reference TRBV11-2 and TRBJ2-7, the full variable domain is EAGVAQSPRYKIIEKRQSVAFWCNPISGHATLYWYQQILGQGPKLLIQFQNNGVVDDSQLPKDRFSAERLKGVDSTLKIQPAKLEDSAVYLCASSLLWGGGDYEQYFGPGTRLTVT.

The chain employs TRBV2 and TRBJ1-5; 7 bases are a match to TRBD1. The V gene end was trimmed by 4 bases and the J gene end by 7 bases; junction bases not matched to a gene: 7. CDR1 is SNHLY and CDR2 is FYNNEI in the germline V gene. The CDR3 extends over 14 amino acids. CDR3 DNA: TGTGCCAGCAGTGGACAGGGAGGATCGCAGCCCCAGCATTTT. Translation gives CASSGQGGSQPQHF.

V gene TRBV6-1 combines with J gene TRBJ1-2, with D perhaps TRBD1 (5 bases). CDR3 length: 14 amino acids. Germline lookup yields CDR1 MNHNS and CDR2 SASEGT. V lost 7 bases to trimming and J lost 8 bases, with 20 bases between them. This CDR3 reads CASILVGGSGGYTF. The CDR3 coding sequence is TGTGCCAGCATCCTGGTGGGGGGGTCGGGCGGCTACACCTTC.